The text below deals with one T cell receptor beta chain. Antigen specificity is unknown. This specimen belongs to a study of T cell responses to AZD1222 COVID-19 vaccine. Points from the study as a whole: Two doses of AZD1222 preceded a rise in Spike-specific TCR breadth and depth. A reported finding is that nearly half of spike-specific TCRs target unmutated variant regions. Baseline serostatus was positive in only a handful of AZD1222 recipients.

V shed 0 bases and J shed 1 base, with 12 bases lying between them. Germline V gene lookup returns CDR1 KGHSH and CDR2 LQKENI. This CDR3 region has 16 residues. Investigators merged groups given second doses at roughly 4 or roughly 12 weeks. Using immunoSEQ multiplex PCR, the repertoire was profiled, and TCRdb retains in-frame clones only, with some absent. The sample comprises more than 75,000 clones, roughly 90% of which are singletons, and 6.9% rests with the top ten. The material sequenced was peripheral blood, taken 28 days after the second AZD1222 dose. The clonotype comes from an adult who received the AZD1222 COVID-19 vaccine. The chain joins TRBV18 to TRBJ2-5, with a possible D match to TRBD2 (6 bases). The CDR3 reads CASSPPGRSGQETQYF. Written as DNA, the CDR3 is TGTGCCAGCTCACCACCGGGCCGTAGCGGCCAAGAGACCCAGTACTTC.